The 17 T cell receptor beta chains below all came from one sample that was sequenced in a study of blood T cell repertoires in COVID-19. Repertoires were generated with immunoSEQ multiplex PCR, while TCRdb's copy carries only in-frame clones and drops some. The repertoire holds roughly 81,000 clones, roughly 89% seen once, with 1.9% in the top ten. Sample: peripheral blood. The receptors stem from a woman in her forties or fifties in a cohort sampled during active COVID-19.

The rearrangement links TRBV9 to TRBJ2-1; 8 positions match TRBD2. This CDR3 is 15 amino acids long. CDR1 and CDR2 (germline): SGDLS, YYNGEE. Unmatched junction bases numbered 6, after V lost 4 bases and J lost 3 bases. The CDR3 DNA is TGTGCCAGCAGCATAACCGGGACTAGCTACAATGAGCAGTTCTTC. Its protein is CASSITGTSYNEQFF.

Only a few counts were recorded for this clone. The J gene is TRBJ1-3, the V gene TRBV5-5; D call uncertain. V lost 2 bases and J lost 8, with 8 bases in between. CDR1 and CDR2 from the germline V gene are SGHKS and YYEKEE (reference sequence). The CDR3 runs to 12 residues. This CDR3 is CASSLHMDTIYF. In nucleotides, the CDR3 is TGTGCCAGCAGCTTACACATGGACACCATATATTTT.

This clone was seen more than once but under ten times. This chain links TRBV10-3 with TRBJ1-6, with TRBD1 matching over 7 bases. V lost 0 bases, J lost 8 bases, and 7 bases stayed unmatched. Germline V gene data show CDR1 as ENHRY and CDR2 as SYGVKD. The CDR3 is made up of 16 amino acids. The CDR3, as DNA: TGTGCCATCAGTGAGTCGAGACAGGGTGGTGATTCACCCCTCCACTTT. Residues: CAISESRQGGDSPLHF.

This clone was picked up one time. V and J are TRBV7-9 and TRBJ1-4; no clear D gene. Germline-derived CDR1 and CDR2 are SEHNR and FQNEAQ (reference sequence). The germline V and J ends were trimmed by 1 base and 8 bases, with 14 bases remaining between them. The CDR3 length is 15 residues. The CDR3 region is CASSLGGSSGEKLFF. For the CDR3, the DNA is TGTGCCAGCAGCTTAGGAGGATCCTCGGGGGAAAAACTGTTTTTT.

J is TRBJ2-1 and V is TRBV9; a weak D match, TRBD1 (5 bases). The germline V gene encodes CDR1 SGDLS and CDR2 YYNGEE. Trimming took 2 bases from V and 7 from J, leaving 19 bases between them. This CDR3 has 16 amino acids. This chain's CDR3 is CASSVSLVGHGNEQFF. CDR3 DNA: TGTGCCAGCAGCGTCTCCCTTGTGGGGCACGGAAATGAGCAGTTCTTC. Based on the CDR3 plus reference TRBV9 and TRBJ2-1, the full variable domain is DSGVTQTPKHLITATGQRVTLRCSPRSGDLSVYWYQQSLDQGLQFLIQYYNGEERAKGNILERFSAQQFPDLHSELNLSSLELGDSALYFCASSVSLVGHGNEQFFGPGTRLTVL.

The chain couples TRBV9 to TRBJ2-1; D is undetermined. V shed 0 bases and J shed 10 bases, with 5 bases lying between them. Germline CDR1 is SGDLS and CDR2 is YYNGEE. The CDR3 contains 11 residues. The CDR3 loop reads CASSVESEQFF. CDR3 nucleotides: TGTGCCAGCAGCGTAGAATCGGAGCAGTTCTTC.

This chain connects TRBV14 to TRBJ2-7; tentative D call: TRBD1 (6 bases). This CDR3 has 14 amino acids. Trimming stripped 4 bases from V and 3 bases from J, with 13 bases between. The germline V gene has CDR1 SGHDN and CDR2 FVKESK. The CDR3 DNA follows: TGTGCCAGCAGCCTACAGGGCTTTAACTACGAGCAGTACTTC. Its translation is CASSLQGFNYEQYF.

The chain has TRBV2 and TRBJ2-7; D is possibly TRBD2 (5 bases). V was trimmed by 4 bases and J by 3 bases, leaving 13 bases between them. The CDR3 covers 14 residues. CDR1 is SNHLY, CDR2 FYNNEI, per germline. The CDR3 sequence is CASSGHGGSYEQYF. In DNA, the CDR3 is TGTGCCAGCAGTGGGCACGGAGGCAGCTACGAGCAGTACTTC. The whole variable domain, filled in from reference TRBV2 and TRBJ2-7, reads EPEVTQTPSHQVTQMGQEVILRCVPISNHLYFYWYRQILGQKVEFLVSFYNNEISEKSEIFDDQFSVERPDGSNFTLKIRSTKLEDSAMYFCASSGHGGSYEQYFGPGTRLTVT.

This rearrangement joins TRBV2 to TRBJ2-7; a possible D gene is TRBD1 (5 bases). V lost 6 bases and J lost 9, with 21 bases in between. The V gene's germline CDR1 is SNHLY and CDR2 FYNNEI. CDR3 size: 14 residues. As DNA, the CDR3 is TGTGCCAGCAGAGCTACAGGCCAGGGTGTACGGCAGTACTTC. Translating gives CASRATGQGVRQYF.

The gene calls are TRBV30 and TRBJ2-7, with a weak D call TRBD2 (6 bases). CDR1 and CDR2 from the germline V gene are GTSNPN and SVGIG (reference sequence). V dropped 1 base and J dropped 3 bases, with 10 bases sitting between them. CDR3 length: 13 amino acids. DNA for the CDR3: TGTGCCTGGAGTGGCGGGGACCTCTACGAGCAGTACTTC. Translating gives CAWSGGDLYEQYF. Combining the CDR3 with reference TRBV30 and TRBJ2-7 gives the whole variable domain SQTIHQWPATLVQPVGSPLSLECTVEGTSNPNLYWYRQAAGRGLQLLFYSVGIGQISSEVPQNLSASRPQDRQFILSSKKLLLSDSGFYLCAWSGGDLYEQYFGPGTRLTVT.

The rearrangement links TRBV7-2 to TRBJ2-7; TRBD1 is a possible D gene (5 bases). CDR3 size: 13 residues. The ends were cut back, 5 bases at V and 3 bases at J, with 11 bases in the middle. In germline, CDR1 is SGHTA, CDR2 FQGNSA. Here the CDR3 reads CASSKQAYYEQYF. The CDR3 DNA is TGTGCCAGCAGCAAACAGGCTTACTACGAGCAGTACTTC. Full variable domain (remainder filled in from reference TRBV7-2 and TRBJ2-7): GAGVSQSPSNKVTEKGKDVELRCDPISGHTALYWYRQSLGQGLEFLIYFQGNSAPDKSGLPSDRFSAERTGGSVSTLTIQRTQQEDSAVYLCASSKQAYYEQYFGPGTRLTVT.

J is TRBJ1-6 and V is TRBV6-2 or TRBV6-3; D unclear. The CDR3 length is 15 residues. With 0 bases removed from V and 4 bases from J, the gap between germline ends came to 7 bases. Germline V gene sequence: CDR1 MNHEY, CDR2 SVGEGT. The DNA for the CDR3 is TGTGCCAGCAGTTACTCGGGCCCGTATAATTCACCCCTCCACTTT. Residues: CASSYSGPYNSPLHF.

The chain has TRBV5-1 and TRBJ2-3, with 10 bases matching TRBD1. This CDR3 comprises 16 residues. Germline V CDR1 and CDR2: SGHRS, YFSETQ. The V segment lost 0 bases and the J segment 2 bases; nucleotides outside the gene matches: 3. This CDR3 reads CASSLAGQGITDTQYF. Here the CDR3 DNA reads TGCGCCAGCAGCTTGGCGGGACAGGGGATCACAGATACGCAGTATTTT.

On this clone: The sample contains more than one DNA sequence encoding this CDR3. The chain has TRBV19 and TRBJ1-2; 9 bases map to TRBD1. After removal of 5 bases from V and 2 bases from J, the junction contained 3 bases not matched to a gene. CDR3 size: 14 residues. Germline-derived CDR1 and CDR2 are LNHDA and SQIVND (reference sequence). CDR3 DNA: TGTGCCAGTAGTCTGGGACAGGGCAACTATGGCTACACCTTC. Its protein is CASSLGQGNYGYTF.

CDR3 region: CAISGGLGGPEQYF. CDR3 nucleotide sequence: TGTGCCATCAGTGGAGGCCTCGGGGGGCCCGAGCAGTACTTC. V is TRBV10-3 and J is TRBJ2-7, with D possibly TRBD2 on 7 matching bases. Trimming took 4 bases from V and 6 from J, leaving 16 bases between them. Germline V gene lookup returns CDR1 ENHRY and CDR2 SYGVKD. The CDR3 is 14 amino acids.

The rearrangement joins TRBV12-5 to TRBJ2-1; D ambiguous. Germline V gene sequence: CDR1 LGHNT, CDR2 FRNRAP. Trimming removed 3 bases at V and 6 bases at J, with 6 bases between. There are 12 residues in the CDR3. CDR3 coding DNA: TGTGCTAGTGGTTTAGCTACCAATGAGCAGTTCTTC. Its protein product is CASGLATNEQFF.

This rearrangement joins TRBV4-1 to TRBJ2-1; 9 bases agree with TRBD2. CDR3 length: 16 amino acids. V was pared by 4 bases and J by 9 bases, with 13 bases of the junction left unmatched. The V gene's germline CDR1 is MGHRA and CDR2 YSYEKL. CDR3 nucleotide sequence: TGCGCCAGCAGCCTCGGATCCGGGACTAGCTCCCCTGAGCAGTTCTTC. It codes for CASSLGSGTSSPEQFF.